This T cell receptor (beta chain) originates from a study of cytomegalovirus exposure and HLA in healthy donors. Study at large: Early released data had about 85 million unique TCRs, all coming from HLA-typed donors.

CDR1 is SGHNT and CDR2 is YENEEA in the germline V gene. V shed 5 bases, J shed 7 bases, and the junction held 11 bases outside the gene matches. CDR3 length: 16 amino acids. This clone turned up a few times. Its antigen remains unknown. The PCR was carried out with 60 Vbeta primers and 13 Jbeta primers. Produced via immunoSEQ multiplex PCR; TCRdb's table is partial and in-frame only. This table holds 45,000 to 75,000 clones, less than 85% found once. Study outcomes and limitations: A cluster of highly shared sequence variants was likely a sequencing artifact.

This receptor was taken from a woman aged 60-75 years in good health and CMV-seropositive. The chain uses TRBV11-3 and TRBJ2-2, with 9 positions matching TRBD1. Sequencing used PBMCs. This CDR3 is CASSPRDRVEGGELFF. DNA of the CDR3: TGTGCCAGCAGCCCCCGGGACAGGGTCGAGGGCGGGGAGCTGTTTTTT.